Listed here are 27 T cell receptor beta chains from one sample, sequenced in a study of T-cell reconstitution after alpha-beta-depleted transplantation in children. A library of TCRbeta sequences, prepared with unique molecular identifiers, was generated. TCRdb reanalysed the PCR reads using MiXCR and keeps one entry per CDR3 protein. The profile shows just over 950,000 distinct CDR3 sequences, about 26% of them singletons. The specimen comprised PBMCs, mostly from graft donor cells, sampled 360 days after TCRalphabeta/CD19-depleted stem cell transplant. Source of these receptors: a boy in the first two years of life who had a stem cell transplant for SCID, so the T cells may come from the graft donor.

This sequence joins TRBV5-1 and TRBJ1-2; unclear D gene. The CDR3 has 13 residues. With 8 bases removed from V and 4 bases from J, the gap between germline ends came to 15 bases. The germline V gene encodes CDR1 SGHRS and CDR2 YFSETQ. The CDR3 DNA reads TGCGCCAGTACCTTGTCCGGAGGCTATGGCTACACCTTC. This encodes CASTLSGGYGYTF.

Of note for this clonotype: A junction end diverges from the germline sequence, so it may reflect a read error. The rearrangement uses TRBV15 and TRBJ2-1, with D possibly matching TRBD1 (6 bases). The CDR3 is 15 residues long. The germline CDR1 and CDR2 sequences are LNHNV and YYDKDF (reference sequence). The CDR3 bases are TGTGCCACCAGCAGAGATAATCCCCCCAGGGGCAGCGGAATCTTC. It codes for CATSRDNPPRGSGIF.

This clonotype was detected only a few times. This chain connects TRBV20-1 to TRBJ1-1; D gene uncertain. Germline loops: CDR1 DFQATT, CDR2 SNEGSKA (reference sequence). With 8 bases removed from V and 4 bases from J, the gap between germline ends came to 17 bases. There are 13 residues in the CDR3. The CDR3 spells CSRQTIWGTEAFF. In nucleotides, the CDR3 is TGCAGTCGGCAGACGATCTGGGGCACTGAAGCTTTCTTT.

V is TRBV12-3 or TRBV12-4 and J is TRBJ1-1; D is undetermined. The CDR3 is 10 residues long. V was shortened by 8 bases and J by 1 base, with 2 bases between the two germline ends. The CDR3 sequence: CASGNTEAFF. CDR3 bases: TGTGCCAGCGGGAACACTGAAGCTTTCTTT.

This rearrangement joins TRBV28 to TRBJ2-5; tentative D call: TRBD2 (6 bases). The V end lost 7 bases, the J end lost 2 bases, and 14 bases lay between the germline ends. The CDR3 consists of 14 residues. CDR1 and CDR2 (germline): MDHEN, SYDVKM. CDR3 in amino acids: CASTIGTPQETQYF. Written as DNA, the CDR3 is TGTGCCAGCACCATAGGGACTCCACAAGAGACCCAGTACTTC.

The chain joins TRBV7-2 to TRBJ2-3; D gene uncertain. The CDR3 loop spans 13 amino acids. Germline V gives CDR1 SGHTA, CDR2 FQGNSA. V lost 5 bases and J 2 bases, leaving 8 bases between the germline ends. The CDR3 loop is CASSPFYTDTQYF. CDR3 DNA sequence: TGTGCCAGCAGCCCATTCTACACAGATACGCAGTATTTT. The full variable domain, with the rest looked up from reference TRBV7-2 and TRBJ2-3, is GAGVSQSPSNKVTEKGKDVELRCDPISGHTALYWYRQSLGQGLEFLIYFQGNSAPDKSGLPSDRFSAERTGGSVSTLTIQRTQQEDSAVYLCASSPFYTDTQYFGPGTRLTVL.

The CDR3, as DNA: TGTGCCAGCAGCGTTGGGACATCGGTCCTTAATTCACCCCTCCACTTT. This gives the protein CASSVGTSVLNSPLHF. This chain uses TRBV9 with TRBJ1-6, with D maybe TRBD1 (6 bases). V lost 2 bases and J 6 bases, leaving 15 bases between the germline ends. The germline gives CDR1 SGDLS, CDR2 YYNGEE. The CDR3 covers 16 residues. Filled out from reference TRBV9 and TRBJ1-6, the complete variable domain reads DSGVTQTPKHLITATGQRVTLRCSPRSGDLSVYWYQQSLDQGLQFLIQYYNGEERAKGNILERFSAQQFPDLHSELNLSSLELGDSALYFCASSVGTSVLNSPLHFGNGTRLTVT.

The sample holds a few counts of this clonotype. The chain links TRBV7-9 to TRBJ2-1, with D unresolved. Between the trimmed V and J ends, which lost 5 bases and 0 bases, there was a span of 8 bases. CDR3 length equals 14 residues. Germline CDR1 reads SEHNR; CDR2 reads FQNEAQ (reference sequence). The CDR3 sequence is CASSRNPSYNEQFF. CDR3 in DNA: TGTGCCAGCAGCCGCAATCCCTCCTACAATGAGCAGTTCTTC.

This clonotype was counted ten times or more. This chain connects TRBV5-1 to TRBJ2-7; 7 bases align to TRBD1. The V and J ends lost 4 bases and 2 bases, in that order; junction bases with no gene match: 3. Germline values: CDR1 SGHRS, CDR2 YFSETQ. The CDR3 consists of 13 residues. CDR3 protein: CASSATGAYEQYF. The CDR3 region has the DNA TGCGCCAGCAGCGCCACAGGGGCCTACGAGCAGTACTTC.

This clonotype was seen only a few times. The chain carries TRBV28 and TRBJ2-4; 9 nucleotides align to TRBD1. This CDR3 spans 17 amino acids. Germline V gene lookup returns CDR1 MDHEN and CDR2 SYDVKM. After removal of 5 bases from V and 1 base from J, the junction contained 9 bases not matched to a gene. This CDR3 is CASSPGTGLGAKNIQYF. In DNA, the CDR3 is TGTGCCAGCAGTCCCGGGACAGGGTTAGGGGCCAAAAACATTCAGTACTTC.

This sequence joins TRBV28 and TRBJ2-5, with D possibly being TRBD2 (7 bases). This CDR3 comprises 14 residues. Trimming pared 8 bases from V and 4 bases from J, leaving 17 bases between. The germline V gene encodes CDR1 MDHEN and CDR2 SYDVKM. The CDR3 region is CASVQGGAPETQYF. The CDR3 DNA reads as TGTGCCAGCGTACAGGGAGGGGCCCCAGAGACCCAGTACTTC.

The J gene is TRBJ1-2, the V gene TRBV18; D is uncertain. Trimming cost V 3 bases and J 6 bases, with 5 bases left between them. The V gene's germline CDR1 is KGHSH and CDR2 LQKENI. This CDR3 contains 11 residues. The CDR3 protein is CASSPGNGYTF. CDR3 DNA: TGTGCCAGCTCACCGGGAAATGGCTACACCTTC.

This clonotype was seen a few times. The chain combines TRBV20-1 with TRBJ2-1; D possibly corresponds to TRBD1 (5 bases). CDR1 is DFQATT, CDR2 SNEGSKA, per germline (reference sequence). Trimming left V 5 bases short and J 8 bases short, with 19 bases between. This CDR3 has 14 residues. The CDR3 nucleotides read TGCAGTGCTTCAAGGACAAACGGATTTCATGAGCAGTTCTTC. Protein product: CSASRTNGFHEQFF.

This chain uses TRBV7-3 with TRBJ2-3; D possibly corresponds to TRBD1 (6 bases). With 1 base removed from V and 1 base from J, the gap between germline ends came to 9 bases. The germline V gene has CDR1 SGHTA and CDR2 FQGTGA. The CDR3 spans 15 residues. The CDR3 nucleotides are TGTGCCAGCAGCTTAATGGGACACGGCACAGATACGCAGTATTTT. Protein sequence: CASSLMGHGTDTQYF.

This rearrangement joins TRBV29-1 to TRBJ2-7, with 12 bases matching TRBD1. CDR1 is SQVTM, CDR2 ANQGSEA, per germline. This CDR3 is 14 amino acids long. The V segment lost 0 bases and the J segment 8 bases; nucleotides outside the gene matches: 5. The CDR3 region is CSVEDRDRGRKQYF. CDR3 DNA sequence: TGCAGCGTTGAAGATCGGGACAGGGGGCGGAAGCAGTACTTC.

The gene calls are TRBV20-1 and TRBJ2-2, with 9 bases fitting TRBD1. CDR1 is DFQATT and CDR2 is SNEGSKA in the germline V gene (reference sequence). The CDR3 is 18 residues long. With 6 bases clipped from V and 1 base from J, the junction kept 15 bases outside the gene matches. The CDR3 nucleotides read TGCAGTGCCCCAACCCCGGGACAGGGCTATTTGAACACCGGGGAGCTGTTTTTT. This gives the protein CSAPTPGQGYLNTGELFF.

This clonotype appeared a few times. The V call is TRBV20-1, the J call TRBJ1-5, with TRBD1 as a possible D gene (6 bases). Trimming cost V 1 base and J 1 base, with 14 bases left between them. The CDR3 loop spans 16 amino acids. The germline CDR1 and CDR2 sequences are DFQATT and SNEGSKA (reference sequence). The DNA for the CDR3 is TGCAGTGCTAGAGGTGGAACAGGGAGGAGCAATCAGCCCCAGCATTTT. This gives the protein CSARGGTGRSNQPQHF.

This clonotype has just a few counts. The chain carries TRBV7-8 and TRBJ2-7; D call uncertain. This CDR3 contains 17 residues. Trimming took off 2 bases at V and 0 bases at J, with 17 bases between the two ends. Germline values: CDR1 SGHVS, CDR2 FQNEAQ. CDR3 DNA: TGTGCCAGCAGCTTAAATCCCAGGACCGATAGCTCCTACGAGCAGTACTTC. Translated, it gives CASSLNPRTDSSYEQYF. The entire variable domain, with the rest obtained from reference TRBV7-8 and TRBJ2-7, is as follows: GAGVSQSPRYKVAKRGQDVALRCDPISGHVSLFWYQQALGQGPEFLTYFQNEAQLDKSGLPSDRFFAERPEGSVSTLKIQRTQQEDSAVYLCASSLNPRTDSSYEQYFGPGTRLTVT.

This clonotype was counted only a few times. The chain carries TRBV20-1 and TRBJ2-2; TRBD2 agrees at 8 bases. In germline, CDR1 is DFQATT, CDR2 SNEGSKA (reference sequence). J was trimmed by 5 bases and V by 2 bases; bases with no gene match: 7. There are 15 residues in the CDR3. CDR3 nucleotides: TGCAGTGCTAGATGGACTAGCCTAGGGACCGGGGAGCTGTTTTTT. This codes for CSARWTSLGTGELFF.

A few counts support this clonotype. This sequence joins TRBV7-2 and TRBJ2-7; no reliable D call. V dropped 1 base and J dropped 4 bases, with 11 bases sitting between them. The CDR3 consists of 14 residues. CDR1 is SGHTA and CDR2 is FQGNSA in the germline V gene. The CDR3 nucleotides read TGTGCCAGCAGCTTAGATGGCAGCCCGTACGAGCAGTACTTC. Translating gives CASSLDGSPYEQYF.

This clonotype was counted only a few times. Germline and junction disagree at one end, which may indicate a read error. The rearrangement links TRBV28 to TRBJ2-7, with 7 bases lining up with TRBD1. Germline V gene sequence: CDR1 MDHEN, CDR2 SYDVKM. The CDR3 spans 12 residues. This chain's CDR3 is CASSRAKGGRGF. In DNA, the CDR3 is TGTGCCAGCAGTCGAGCGAAAGGGGGCAGGGGATTC.

The genes are TRBV10-3 and TRBJ2-7; no clear D. V was pared by 10 bases and J by 0 bases, with 19 bases between. CDR3 size: 15 residues. Germline CDR1 ENHRY, CDR2 SYGVKD. The CDR3 nucleotides are TGTGCCACGACATCTCAGGAACAAAGCTCCTACGAGCAGTACTTC. Translation gives CATTSQEQSSYEQYF.

The rearrangement joins TRBV12-3 or TRBV12-4 to TRBJ2-7, with 9 bases fitting TRBD2. The junction had 4 bases not matched to a gene; V was cut back by 1 base and J by 3 bases. The CDR3 is made up of 15 amino acids. This CDR3 is CASSLGLAANYEQYF. In nucleotides, the CDR3 is TGTGCCAGCAGTTTAGGACTAGCGGCGAACTACGAGCAGTACTTC.

This chain uses TRBV28 with TRBJ1-2, with D unresolved. Germline-derived CDR1 and CDR2 are MDHEN and SYDVKM. Between the trimmed V and J ends, which lost 7 bases and 4 bases, there was a span of 10 bases. The CDR3 has 12 amino acids. CDR3 DNA: TGTGCCAGCACCCTGGGCGCCTATGGCTACACCTTC. It encodes CASTLGAYGYTF.

This clonotype showed up just a few times. The chain couples TRBV10-3 to TRBJ2-3, with unresolved D. The germline V gene encodes CDR1 ENHRY and CDR2 SYGVKD. With 2 bases removed from V and 2 bases from J, the gap between germline ends came to 8 bases. This CDR3 region has 14 residues. In DNA, the CDR3 is TGTGCCATCAGTGAGGGTCAGTCCACAGATACGCAGTATTTT. Amino acid sequence: CAISEGQSTDTQYF.

The chain joins TRBV20-1 to TRBJ1-5; D perhaps matches TRBD1 (6 bases). V lost 1 base, J lost 0 bases, and 10 bases lay in between. The CDR3 length is 15 residues. Germline V gives CDR1 DFQATT, CDR2 SNEGSKA (reference sequence). The CDR3 reads CSARAGGYSNQPQHF. CDR3 coding DNA: TGCAGTGCTAGAGCCGGGGGCTATAGCAATCAGCCCCAGCATTTT.

CDR3 nucleotides: TGTGCCAGCTCACCAGGGACAGGTCAATTAGAGACCCAGTACTTC. This gives the protein CASSPGTGQLETQYF. This rearrangement joins TRBV18 to TRBJ2-5; 8 bases fit TRBD1. Germline V CDR1 and CDR2: KGHSH, LQKENI. The V segment lost 2 bases and the J segment 4 bases; nucleotides outside the gene matches: 6. The CDR3 spans 15 residues.